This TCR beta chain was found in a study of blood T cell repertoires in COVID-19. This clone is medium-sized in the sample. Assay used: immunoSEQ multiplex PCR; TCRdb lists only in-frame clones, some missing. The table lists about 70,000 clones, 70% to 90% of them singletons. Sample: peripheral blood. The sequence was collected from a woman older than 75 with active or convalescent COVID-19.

The CDR3 DNA reads as TGTGCCAGCAGCCGGACAGAGCAGTTCTTC. Its translation: CASSRTEQFF. The V and J genes are TRBV6-5 and TRBJ2-1; weak D call: TRBD1 (5 bases). V was clipped by 6 bases and J by 10 bases, with 7 bases between them. Looked up from germline, CDR1 is MNHEY and CDR2 is SVGAGI. The CDR3 is 10 residues long.